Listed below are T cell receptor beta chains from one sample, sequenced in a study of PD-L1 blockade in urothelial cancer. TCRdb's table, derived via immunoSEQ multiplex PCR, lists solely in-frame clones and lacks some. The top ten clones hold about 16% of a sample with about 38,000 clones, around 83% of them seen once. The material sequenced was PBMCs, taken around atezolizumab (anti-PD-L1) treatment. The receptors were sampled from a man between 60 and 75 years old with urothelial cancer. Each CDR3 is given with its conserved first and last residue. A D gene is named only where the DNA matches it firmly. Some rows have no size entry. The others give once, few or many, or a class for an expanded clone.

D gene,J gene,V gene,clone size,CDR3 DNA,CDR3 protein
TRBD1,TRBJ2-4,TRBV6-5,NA,TGTGCCAGCAGCCGAGACAGGGGGTCCGACATTCAGTACTTC,CASSRDRGSDIQYF
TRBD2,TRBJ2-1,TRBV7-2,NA,TGTGCCAGCAGCTTAGAAGCGGGGGGTTACAATGAGCAGTTCTTC,CASSLEAGGYNEQFF
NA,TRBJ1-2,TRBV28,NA,TGTGCCAGCACCAGGGCCCAGGGTTATGGCTACACCTTC,CASTRAQGYGYTF
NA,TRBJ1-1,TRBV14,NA,TGTGCCAGCAGCCATGCCTATAAGGACAGTCGGAACACTGAAGCTTTCTTT,CASSHAYKDSRNTEAFF
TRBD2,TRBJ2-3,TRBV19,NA,TGTGCCAGTCGACCTAGCGGGGGGGTTGCAGATACGCAGTATTTT,CASRPSGGVADTQYF
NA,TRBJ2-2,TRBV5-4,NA,TGTGCCAGCAGCCCCTCGGGAAAAAACACCGGGGAGCTGTTTTTT,CASSPSGKNTGELFF
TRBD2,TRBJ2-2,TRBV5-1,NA,TGCGCCAGCAGCTTGGGTCCGGGACTAGCGGGGGGCATGAACACCGGGGAGCTGTTTTTT,CASSLGPGLAGGMNTGELFF
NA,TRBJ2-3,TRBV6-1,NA,TGTGCCTCCAGGGTAGGAGGCACAGATACGCAGTATTTT,CASRVGGTDTQYF
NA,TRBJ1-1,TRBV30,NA,TGTGCCTGGAGTTTCTGGGCGGAGGACGGGATGGGGACTGAAGCTTTCTTT,CAWSFWAEDGMGTEAFF
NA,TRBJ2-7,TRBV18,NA,TGTGTCAGCTCACCGAGCTCCTACGAGCAGTACTTC,CVSSPSSYEQYF
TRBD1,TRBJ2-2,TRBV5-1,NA,TGCGCCAGCAGCTCGGGACAGGGGGGGAACACCGGGGAGCTGTTTTTT,CASSSGQGGNTGELFF
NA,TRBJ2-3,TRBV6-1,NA,TGTGCCAGCAGTGAAGGGGGAGCGAATACGCAGTATTTT,CASSEGGANTQYF
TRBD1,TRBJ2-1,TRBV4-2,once,TGTGCCAGCAGCCAAGTGGGACAGGGCCTAAATGAGCAGTTCTTC,CASSQVGQGLNEQFF
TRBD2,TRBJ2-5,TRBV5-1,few,TGCGCCAGCAGCCAGGGACTAGGCGGGACCTCAATAGAGACCCAGTACTTC,CASSQGLGGTSIETQYF
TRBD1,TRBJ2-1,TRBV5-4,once,TGTGCCAGCAGCCTCCCGGACAGGGACTCCTACAATGAGCAGTTCTTC,CASSLPDRDSYNEQFF
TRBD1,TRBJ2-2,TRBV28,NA,TGTGCCAGCGACAGGGGGCCCGGGGAGCTGTTTTTT,CASDRGPGELFF
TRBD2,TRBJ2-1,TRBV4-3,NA,TGCGCCAGCAGCCGGGGAGCGGGAGGGGGCAATGAGCAGTTCTTC,CASSRGAGGGNEQFF
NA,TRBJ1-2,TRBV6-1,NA,TGTGCCAGCATCCGCTCCGGGACTAACTATGGCTACACCTTC,CASIRSGTNYGYTF
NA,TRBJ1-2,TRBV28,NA,TGTGCCAGCAGTCTCGGGTTCTATGGCTACACCTTC,CASSLGFYGYTF
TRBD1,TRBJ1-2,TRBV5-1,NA,TGCGCCAGCAGCTTACCGGGACAGGGTTTTCAGGGCTACACCTTC,CASSLPGQGFQGYTF